This T cell receptor (beta chain) emerged from a study of radiation and T cells in renal cell carcinoma. Here immunoSEQ multiplex PCR was the method, and the copy in TCRdb shows in-frame clones only, minus some. Of some 76,000 clones listed, 82% are singletons. Time point here: blood 2 weeks post-SBRT. Treatment reported: 15 Gy SBRT to primary tumor, nephrectomy 4 weeks later. Clear cell pathology was present in this patient's renal cell carcinoma. J was trimmed by 4 bases and V by 6 bases; bases with no gene match: 8. The CDR3 has 15 amino acids. In germline, CDR1 is MNHEY, CDR2 SMNVEV (reference sequence).

The chain is built from TRBV27 and TRBJ2-3, with TRBD2 matching over 9 bases. This TCR was sampled from a man between 60 and 75 years old with renal cell carcinoma. The sequenced sample was blood, obtained from a patient whose treatment included radiotherapy and nephrectomy. CDR3 sequence: CASRDLAGNPDTQYF. The CDR3 coding sequence is TGTGCCAGCAGAGACCTAGCGGGAAACCCAGATACGCAGTATTTT.